This record looks at one T cell receptor beta chain sequence and its context. Its antigen specificity is not known. The entry originates in a study of cytomegalovirus exposure and HLA in healthy donors (dated by TCRdb to the late 2010s). Background for the entire study: An earlier analysis of some 500 of the donors reported 250 to 350 Gb of sequence data and some 120 million unique TCR beta sequences from some 180 million T cells. Around 320 gigabases of sequencing data and approximately 84 million unique TCR sequences were included in an early release covering 550 to 650 HLA-typed donors. Of the 300 to 400 genotyped donors, roughly 85% fell in the genetic ancestry cluster associated with self-reported Caucasian donors. The study aimed to test whether cataloging public T cell receptors could reveal signatures of past pathogen exposure. Using immunosequencing, the study profiled T cell repertoires from 500 to 800 subjects and related those repertoires to cytomegalovirus serostatus. In addition to the first cohort of 666 subjects, a separate validation cohort of 120 different subjects was used. The study combined high-throughput TCR immunosequencing, statistical association of individual TCRs with disease status, and machine learning to predict cytomegalovirus infection status. A later analysis re-examined previously published TCR beta repertoires from just over 650 donors and added high-resolution HLA genotyping to investigate patterns of TCR occurrence. The later analysis used no new phenotypic data to find candidate immune exposures, relying instead on TCR beta sequences and their occurrence across donors. An earlier analysis of 587 of the donors used high-throughput TCR beta sequencing to judge whether each TCR beta V gene segment behaved as functional or pseudogenic. Donor age, sex, ethnicity and CMV serostatus were compiled together with the repertoire data. A later genetic analysis used genome-wide SNP genotypes for about 55% of the 666 donors, treating that subset as a discovery cohort. Every discovery cohort repertoire had been produced on one sequencing platform. Class I and class II HLA loci were covered by the typing at four-digit resolution. The number of donors typed differed by locus, with roughly 620-630 for A, B, C, DRB1 and DQB1, more than 500 for DQA1, 600 to 610 for DPA1, and 472 for DPB1. Roughly 5 DR-DQ haplotypes were handled as single units for association and clustering, since linkage in the cohort was strong. Among roughly 370 genotyped donors of the cohort, an average of approximately 250,000 unique TCR beta nucleotide sequences were sequenced per donor, roughly 20% of them non-productive.

The cohort consisted of 670 or so healthy bone marrow donors. At the time of sampling, every cohort member was nominally healthy, though immune exposures that went unrecorded were likely present. The donor was CMV seronegative and belonged to the group of several hundred seronegative cohort members. A peripheral blood sample was collected from each donor, and TCR beta sequencing was performed on peripheral blood mononuclear cells. The Qiagen DNeasy Blood Extraction Kit was used to extract genomic DNA from the blood cell samples. Library preparation employed the immunoSEQ multiplex PCR assay. A mixture of 60 forward primers for TCR Vbeta segments and 13 reverse primers for TCR Jbeta segments was used in the multiplex PCR. The CDR3 region of rearranged TCR beta genes was amplified from genomic DNA with a multiplex PCR assay. Amplified TCR beta libraries were sequenced as 87-base-pair reads on the Illumina HiSeq System. Turning to the authors' computational methods: A later analysis counted about 82 million unique TCR beta chains across the approximately 700 repertoires, and 10 million to 11 million of these chains were shared by at least two donors. Raw reads were error-corrected and collapsed into unique sequences by a nearest-neighbor algorithm in which closely related sequences were merged to remove PCR and sequencing errors. To assign V, D and J gene segments, CDR3 sequences were aligned to IMGT reference sequences. For a sequence to be retained, a match of at least six nucleotides to both a V gene segment and a J gene segment was required. A rearrangement was called productive if the CDR3 had no stop codons and remained in frame with V and J, and every other rearrangement was called non-productive. Following IMGT convention, CDR3 was defined as the stretch from the second conserved V-encoded cysteine to the conserved J-encoded phenylalanine. The earlier analysis of 500 to 650 of the donors excluded any sequence lacking an unambiguous match to a single V gene segment. An earlier analysis of about 590 of the donors classified V segments as functional when productive rearrangements were above 56.7% and as segregating when the standard deviation between donors was above 5%. A statistical classification framework was built for diagnosing cytomegalovirus status from the catalog of TCR beta chain sequences. A later analysis assigned V and J genes by comparing TCR nucleotide sequences with IMGT/GENE-DB human TR gene sequences. In a later analysis, CDR3 sequences and most-parsimonious VDJ recombination scenarios were assigned using the TCRdist pipeline. In a later analysis, each TCR beta chain was defined by its CDR3 amino acid sequence together with its V-gene family, and reads without a unique V-gene family were excluded. As a way to deal with suspected cross-contamination and a sequencing artifact, a later analysis dropped hundreds of nucleotide sequences that were highly shared and had low generation probability. In a later analysis, a clonal expansion index was calculated for each public chain from normalized within-repertoire ranks of inferred template counts. A later analysis computed generation probabilities with a VDJ recombination model fitted to out-of-frame rearrangements, and checked the results against IGoR. Hypergeometric tests were used in a later analysis to score TCR-TCR, TCR-HLA and TCR-CMV co-occurrence, with a repertoire-size bias correction applied to the TCR pairs. A later analysis estimated false discovery rates by permuting HLA or CMV assignments 20 times. A later analysis grouped co-occurring TCRs with DBSCAN, adding TCRdist sequence similarity when clustering within HLA-allele-positive subsets. For co-occurrence clustering, repertoires with fewer than 30,000 or more than 120,000 public chains were excluded, along with several repertoires with anomalous nucleotide sharing. This immuneACCESS table, as held by TCRdb, lists in-frame sequences with V and J called but not all clones. Of the missing ones, under half trace to an unresolved V gene in checked studies; the others have no known cause. V, J and clone size reflect that table, while D and trimming were determined from the DNA. The record for this sample contains 150,000 to 250,000 clones. The ten largest clones represent 0.74% of the sample.

On the study overall, not on this receptor specifically: Fewer than 20 rarely observed V segments, including chromosome 9 orphons, were excluded from the earlier analysis of a few hundred of the donors because counts were too low. Linkage disequilibrium might explain the correlated functional status among segregating V segments, but an unknown experimental factor could not be ruled out. For the cohort, immune exposure information was limited to CMV serostatus. A later analysis found that TCR association rates varied across HLA loci, with DRB1 alleles showing the most associated TCRs and HLA-C alleles the fewest. Across donors, most TCR sequences were observed very rarely, whereas some public TCRs were present in many individuals. Because HLA typing was unavailable for some donors at each locus, only the typed subset was used in association tests. The study gave a list of more than 150 TCR beta chains associated with cytomegalovirus. Most CMV-associated TCR beta chains appeared to be HLA-restricted in a later analysis, and the HLA associations seemed to be driven largely by CMV exposure. Cytomegalovirus status was reported to be diagnosed by the classifier with high specificity and sensitivity in both the original and validation cohorts. The presence/absence analyses assumed that sequencing depth was roughly uniform across donors, and that assumption may not be true. A further reported finding was that TCR beta sequences accurately predicted the HLA-A and HLA-B alleles for most subjects in the first cohort. Compared with equally common non-associated chains, HLA-associated TCR beta chains in a later analysis were more clonally expanded and had lower generation probabilities. Assigning TCR associations to individual alleles was difficult when HLA alleles, especially DR and DQ, strongly co-occurred. A group of highly shared sequence variants was considered likely to be a technical artifact of the sequencing pipeline. According to the authors, the approach could potentially be generalized to other disease states and immunological phenotypes. Several of the top co-occurrence clusters appeared to be linked to parvovirus B19, influenza, CMV and Epstein-Barr virus, according to a later analysis. Three of the identified cytomegalovirus-associated TCR beta chains were confirmed in vitro to be specific for cytomegalovirus antigens. This cohort had only TCR beta chains sequenced, and the lack of alpha or paired-chain data limited which features could be detected. An association between a missense DCLRE1C variant and V-gene and J-gene trimming of TCR beta chains was found in a later genetic analysis and replicated in an independent cohort. Compared with the 666-donor mean, donors in an Asian-associated ancestry cluster had fewer N-insertions in productive TCRs, according to a later genetic analysis. At a false discovery rate of 0.05, a later analysis linked about 16,000 TCR beta sequences to specific HLA alleles. Broadly in line with IMGT annotations, most TCR beta V segments showed up in productive rearrangements about 87% or about 30% of the time in an earlier analysis of several hundred of the donors.

The receptor was isolated from a boy aged 5-17 years in good health and CMV-seronegative. Sequenced sample: PBMCs.

The bases are TGCGCCAGCAGCTGGCCTAGCGGGGTTACAGATACGCAGTATTTT. Its protein is CASSWPSGVTDTQYF. The chain joins TRBV5-1 to TRBJ2-3, and 9 bases in between align with TRBD2. V is pruned by 3 bases and J by 3 bases, leaving 5 bases of the junction without a gene match. The germline V gene encodes CDR1 SGHRS and CDR2 YFSETQ. The cysteine opens and the phenylalanine closes a CDR3 of 15 amino acids. The entry retains the CDR3 DNA only, 45 bases that are in frame from base 1.